This TCR beta chain comes out of a study of CD8 T cells in Susac syndrome. The RNA, about 0.5 to 1 ug, was put through reverse transcription using random hexamers. Using its own MiXCR run on the immunoSEQ multiplex PCR reads, TCRdb lists one record per CDR3 protein. This repertoire shows 170,000 or so distinct CDR3 sequences, about 94% found once; its top ten account for approximately 0.094%. The J segment lost 2 bases and the V segment lost 0 bases, leaving 9 bases of the junction unmatched. This CDR3 is 17 amino acids long. CDR1 is LNHNV and CDR2 is YYDKDF in the germline V gene (reference sequence).

Source material: CD4+ T cells from PBMCs. The chain has TRBV15 and TRBJ1-2; 7 bases fit TRBD1. The receptor was isolated from a human donor with multiple sclerosis. The CDR3 region is CATSRDQGQYLNYGYTF. The CDR3 bases are TGTGCCACCAGCAGAGATCAGGGACAGTACCTAAACTATGGCTACACCTTC.